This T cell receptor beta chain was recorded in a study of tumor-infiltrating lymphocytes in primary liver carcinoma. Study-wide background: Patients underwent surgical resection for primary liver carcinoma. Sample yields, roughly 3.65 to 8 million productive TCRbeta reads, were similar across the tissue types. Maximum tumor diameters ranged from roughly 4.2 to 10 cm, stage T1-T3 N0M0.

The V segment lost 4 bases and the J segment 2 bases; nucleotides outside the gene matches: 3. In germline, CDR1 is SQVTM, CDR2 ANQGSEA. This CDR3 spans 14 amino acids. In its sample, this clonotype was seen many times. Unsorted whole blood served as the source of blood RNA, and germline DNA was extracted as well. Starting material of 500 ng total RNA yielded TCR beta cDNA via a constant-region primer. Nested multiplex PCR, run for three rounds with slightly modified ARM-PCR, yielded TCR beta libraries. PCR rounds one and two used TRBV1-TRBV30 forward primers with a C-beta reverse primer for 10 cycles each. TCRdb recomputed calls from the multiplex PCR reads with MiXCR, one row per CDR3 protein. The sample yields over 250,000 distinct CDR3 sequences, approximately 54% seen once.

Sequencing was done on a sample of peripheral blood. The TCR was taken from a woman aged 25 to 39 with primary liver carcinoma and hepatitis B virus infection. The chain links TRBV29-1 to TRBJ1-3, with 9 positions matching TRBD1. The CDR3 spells CSVGTGVPGNTIYF. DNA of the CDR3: TGCAGCGTTGGGACAGGGGTCCCTGGAAACACCATATATTTT.